The TCR beta chain under discussion was sequenced for a study of regulatory T cells in long-lasting Graves disease. Study conclusions and caveats: Study was limited to peripheral blood, excluding thyroid tissue. With persistent disease, TRBV28, TRBJ1-2 and TRBJ2-5 were the favored segments. Persistent patients had a count of shared public clonotypes (around 2,500) that exceeded that of new patients (966).

Time point specified: persistent/refractory GD, antithyroid drugs over 5 years with positive TRAb. Scientists built the TCR library using RNA that was extracted from PBMCs. The authors drew patients from an endocrinology department in Xi'an, China. In its sample, this clonotype was seen a few times. Antigen specificity is unknown. The CDR3 runs 15 residues. The germline V gene encodes CDR1 DFQATT and CDR2 SNEGSKA (reference sequence). V gave up 3 bases and J gave up 1 base, with 12 bases separating them. Libraries of TCR beta came from iRepertoire HTBI primers plus Arm-PCR of CDR3 regions. TCRdb re-called the multiplex PCR reads with MiXCR, one entry per CDR3 protein. The sample contains a few hundred thousand distinct CDR3 sequences, approximately 25% of which appear only once.

The receptor was isolated from a woman aged 40 to 50 with Graves disease. This sample comprised peripheral blood mononuclear cells (PBMCs), obtained when the disease was refractory, from a patient treated with antithyroid drugs. This rearrangement joins TRBV20-1 to TRBJ1-4, with D perhaps TRBD1 (5 bases). The CDR3 bases are TGCAGTGCTAGTTACAGGAATAGAACTAATGAAAAACTGTTTTTT. Translation gives CSASYRNRTNEKLFF.